This record covers a single T cell receptor beta chain. Its specificity is unknown. The study sampled nominally healthy donors, though unrecorded immune exposures were likely. In the PCR, 60 Vbeta and 13 Jbeta primers were used. Some clones are missing from TCRdb's copy, which holds only in-frame ones; the method was immunoSEQ multiplex PCR. The table lists roughly 99,000 clones, roughly three quarters of them singletons. The data stem from a study of cytomegalovirus exposure and HLA in healthy donors. Across the whole study: Roughly 92 million unique TCRs, all from HLA-typed donors, were included in an early release of the data.

Germline CDR1 reads SGHDT; CDR2 reads YYEEEE. The length of the CDR3 is 17 residues. V lost 0 bases and J 4 bases, leaving 17 bases between the germline ends. Points from the study as a whole: Immune exposure information comprised only CMV serostatus. Several of the most significant clusters appeared linked to common viral pathogens, based on a later analysis.

The receptor's source is a male donor in good health and CMV-seropositive. Sample: PBMCs. The chain employs TRBV5-6 and TRBJ2-1, with TRBD1 as a possible D gene (6 bases). The chain's CDR3 is CASSLAAGDRLYNEQFF. CDR3 nucleotides: TGTGCCAGCAGCTTGGCTGCAGGGGATCGTTTGTACAATGAGCAGTTCTTC. Looking up the rest from reference TRBV5-6 and TRBJ2-1 gives the full variable domain: DAGVTQSPTHLIKTRGQQVTLRCSPKSGHDTVSWYQQALGQGPQFIFQYYEEEERQRGNFPDRFSGHQFPNYSSELNVNALLLGDSALYLCASSLAAGDRLYNEQFFGPGTRLTVL.